The 32 T cell receptor beta chains below all came from one sample that was sequenced in a study of beta chain features in type 1 diabetes. The authors reverse transcribed all of the isolated RNA, so sequencing captured expressed TCRB transcripts. The protocol was immunoSEQ multiplex PCR, while the TCRdb copy is restricted to in-frame clones and leaves out a portion. Here the sample spans 200,000 to 250,000 clones, 9.6% being singletons. Sequences were obtained from naive CD4+ T cells from blood. These receptors came from a woman aged 18-29 years in good health.

This clone showed up just a few times. The chain recombines TRBV2 with TRBJ2-2; no firm D call. This CDR3 has 13 residues. The germline CDR1 and CDR2 sequences are SNHLY and FYNNEI. The V and J ends lost 0 bases and 7 bases respectively, with 6 bases between them. DNA for the CDR3: TGTGCCAGCAGTGAAGCGCGTGGCGGGGAGCTGTTTTTT. The encoded protein is CASSEARGGELFF.

The rearrangement links TRBV4-1 to TRBJ1-2; D gene ambiguous. The CDR3 has 16 amino acids. Germline CDR1 MGHRA, CDR2 YSYEKL. Trimming took off 6 bases at V and 9 bases at J, with 26 bases between the two ends. CDR3 in DNA: TGCGCCAGCAGGGACTTCCGGATGGGCAGTCTTATGCGCTACACCTTC. Amino acid sequence: CASRDFRMGSLMRYTF.

CDR3 nucleotides: TGCAGCGTGGGCTACTCATACGGAAACACCATATATTTT. Its translation is CSVGYSYGNTIYF. V and J are TRBV29-1 and TRBJ1-3; the D is unclear. The CDR3 length is 13 residues. CDR1 SQVTM and CDR2 ANQGSEA come from the germline V gene. V lost 6 bases and J lost 4, with 13 bases in between.

This chain links TRBV4-2 with TRBJ2-3; 9 nucleotides agree with TRBD2. In germline, CDR1 is LGHNA, CDR2 YNFKEQ. The CDR3 runs to 17 residues. J lost 2 bases, V lost 0 bases, and 6 bases had no gene match. CDR3: CASSQDKLAGNTDTQYF. The CDR3, as DNA: TGTGCCAGCAGCCAAGATAAGCTAGCGGGAAACACAGATACGCAGTATTTT.

This chain uses TRBV20-1 with TRBJ2-5; unclear D gene. The CDR3 is made up of 11 amino acids. V lost 3 bases and J 3 bases, leaving 5 bases between the germline ends. From germline, CDR1 is DFQATT and CDR2 SNEGSKA (reference sequence). CDR3 protein: CSASQKETQYF. CDR3 coding DNA: TGCAGTGCTAGTCAGAAAGAGACCCAGTACTTC.

V and J are TRBV7-3 and TRBJ2-1; the D gene is possibly TRBD1 (6 bases). Trimming cost V 5 bases and J 7 bases, with 21 bases left between them. Germline CDR1 is SGHTA and CDR2 is FQGTGA. The CDR3 totals 16 residues. The CDR3 bases are TGTGCCAGCAGCCCAGGGAACAGGGCTCTGGCGAATGAGCAGTTCTTC. Amino acid sequence: CASSPGNRALANEQFF.

Many counts were recorded for this clone. This chain joins TRBV27 and TRBJ2-3, with 8 positions matching TRBD1. The V segment lost 6 bases and the J segment 3 bases; nucleotides outside the gene matches: 5. The germline V gene encodes CDR1 MNHEY and CDR2 SMNVEV (reference sequence). This CDR3 contains 14 residues. The DNA for the CDR3 is TGTGCCAGCAGCACAGGGGGTTCGACAGATACGCAGTATTTT. This encodes CASSTGGSTDTQYF.

This clone was observed a handful of times. This chain uses TRBV2 with TRBJ2-6; TRBD1 is a possible D gene (5 bases). V was shortened by 6 bases and J by 0 bases, with 9 bases between the two germline ends. Germline CDR1 is SNHLY and CDR2 is FYNNEI. This CDR3 spans 15 amino acids. CDR3 nucleotides: TGTGCCAGCAGCCTACAGGTCTCTGGGGCCAACGTCCTGACTTTC. Translation gives CASSLQVSGANVLTF.

This clone has more than one count but fewer than ten. Written as DNA, the CDR3 is TGCAGCGTTCCTATCAGGACAGGGGATAACGGCTACACCTTC. Translation: CSVPIRTGDNGYTF. The chain uses TRBV29-1 and TRBJ1-2; 9 positions match TRBD1. The CDR3 is made up of 14 amino acids. Germline lookup yields CDR1 SQVTM and CDR2 ANQGSEA. J was trimmed by 8 bases and V by 5 bases; bases with no gene match: 12.

J is TRBJ1-2 and V is TRBV28; maybe TRBD1 (5 bases). The ends were cut back, 7 bases at V and 7 bases at J, with 19 bases in the middle. CDR3 length: 14 amino acids. From germline, CDR1 is MDHEN and CDR2 SYDVKM. The CDR3 sequence: CASNQPGERGGYTF. The DNA of the CDR3 is TGTGCCAGCAATCAACCGGGAGAAAGGGGTGGCTACACCTTC.

The genes are TRBV13 and TRBJ1-2; possibly TRBD1 for D (6 bases). The germline CDR1 and CDR2 sequences are PRHDT and FYEKMQ (reference sequence). This CDR3 has 14 residues. V was clipped by 5 bases and J by 7 bases, with 17 bases between them. CDR3 sequence (DNA): TGTGCCAGCAGCCCGCCGGGGGGCGGGGGTGGCTACACCTTC. It is translated as CASSPPGGGGGYTF.

The rearrangement links TRBV2 to TRBJ1-6, with 8 bases matching TRBD1. Germline V gene data show CDR1 as SNHLY and CDR2 as FYNNEI. The CDR3 contains 13 residues. V lost 4 bases and J lost 7; bases outside the gene matches: 0. The DNA of the CDR3 is TGTGCCAGCAGTGGACAGGGGAATTCACCCCTCCACTTT. It codes for CASSGQGNSPLHF.

This clone was recorded at least ten times. Additional DNA sequences in this sample encode the identical CDR3. The rearrangement joins TRBV30 to TRBJ1-2; D is unresolved. The CDR3 contains 11 residues. Germline CDR1 GTSNPN, CDR2 SVGIG (reference sequence). V lost 4 bases to trimming and J lost 0 bases, with 3 bases between them. CDR3 sequence: CAWKPNYGYTF. Written as DNA, the CDR3 is TGTGCCTGGAAGCCTAACTATGGCTACACCTTC.

This chain joins TRBV29-1 and TRBJ1-2, with TRBD1 matching 10 bases. Per the germline V gene, CDR1 is SQVTM and CDR2 is ANQGSEA. There are 14 residues in the CDR3. The ends lost 6 bases at V and 4 bases at J; junction bases unmatched: 8. CDR3 residues: CSVGDRGGLYGYTF. The CDR3 DNA sequence: TGCAGCGTGGGGGACAGGGGAGGTCTCTATGGCTACACCTTC.

This clone showed up just once. The CDR3 is CASGRTPTGELFF. CDR3 nucleotide sequence: TGTGCCAGCGGGAGGACTCCCACCGGGGAGCTGTTTTTT. The chain links TRBV6-1 to TRBJ2-2; the D gene is possibly TRBD2 (6 bases). The CDR3 loop spans 13 amino acids. With 8 bases removed from V and 4 bases from J, the gap between germline ends came to 11 bases. Per germline, CDR1 MNHNS and CDR2 SASEGT.

J is TRBJ2-1 and V is TRBV12-5, with 13 bases matching TRBD2. The junction had 12 bases not matched to a gene; V was cut back by 0 bases and J by 1 base. CDR1 LGHNT and CDR2 FRNRAP come from the germline V gene. The CDR3 is 21 residues long. The DNA of the CDR3 is TGTGCTAGTGGTTTGGTACTCCTGGGACTAGCGGGAAACCGATCCTACAATGAGCAGTTCTTC. Amino acids: CASGLVLLGLAGNRSYNEQFF.

This rearrangement joins TRBV5-1 to TRBJ2-7, with 9 bases that match TRBD2. Germline values: CDR1 SGHRS, CDR2 YFSETQ. The trim removed 4 bases at V and 0 bases at J, leaving 5 bases unmatched. The CDR3 extends over 15 amino acids. The CDR3 nucleotides read TGCGCCAGCAGCGGTAGCGGGAGCCCCTCCTACGAGCAGTACTTC. Translated, it gives CASSGSGSPSYEQYF.

This clone was seen more than once but under ten times. The chain employs TRBV29-1 and TRBJ2-1; 9 nucleotides match TRBD2. The J segment lost 3 bases and the V segment lost 0 bases, leaving 6 bases of the junction unmatched. The CDR3 spans 16 residues. Germline V gene lookup returns CDR1 SQVTM and CDR2 ANQGSEA. CDR3 sequence: CSVEEGRGGHYNEQFF. The DNA of the CDR3 is TGCAGCGTTGAAGAAGGGCGGGGGGGCCACTACAATGAGCAGTTCTTC.

This clone has just a few counts. The J gene is TRBJ1-5, the V gene TRBV30, with 8 bases aligning to TRBD1. The germline CDR1 and CDR2 sequences are GTSNPN and SVGIG (reference sequence). The CDR3 spans 14 residues. The ends lost 4 bases at V and 2 bases at J; junction bases unmatched: 4. CDR3 nucleotides: TGTGCCTGGAACTACAGGGGGGGCAATCAGCCCCAGCATTTT. Translation: CAWNYRGGNQPQHF.

The V call is TRBV30, the J call TRBJ2-5, with 11 positions matching TRBD2. CDR3 length: 15 residues. Looked up from germline, CDR1 is GTSNPN and CDR2 is SVGIG (reference sequence). V dropped 5 bases and J dropped 7; count of bases not matched to a gene: 12. This CDR3 is CAWSSGLAASWTQYF. CDR3 nucleotides: TGTGCCTGGTCCTCGGGACTAGCGGCTAGTTGGACCCAGTACTTC.

The chain has TRBV19 and TRBJ2-5; D unclear. The CDR3 runs to 12 residues. The germline V gene encodes CDR1 LNHDA and CDR2 SQIVND (reference sequence). Trimming took 5 bases from V and 5 from J, leaving 9 bases between them. CDR3 protein: CASSRSWETQYF. CDR3 DNA sequence: TGTGCCAGTAGTCGGTCGTGGGAGACCCAGTACTTC.

The sample holds a few counts of this clone. V gene TRBV2 combines with J gene TRBJ1-4, with TRBD1 identical over 9 bases. Germline CDR1 and CDR2: SNHLY and FYNNEI. The CDR3 has 14 amino acids. The V and J ends lost 5 bases and 7 bases, in that order; junction bases with no gene match: 5. The CDR3 protein is CASSSLTGGEKLFF. CDR3 DNA: TGTGCCAGCAGTTCATTGACAGGGGGTGAAAAACTGTTTTTT.

This clone has a handful of counts. The chain has TRBV7-9 and TRBJ2-7; D may be TRBD1 (6 bases). The CDR3 spans 13 residues. Germline loops: CDR1 SEHNR, CDR2 FQNEAQ (reference sequence). The V and J ends lost 3 bases and 7 bases respectively, with 13 bases between them. The CDR3 reads CASSFFPGQEQYF. DNA for the CDR3: TGTGCCAGCAGCTTCTTTCCCGGACAGGAGCAGTACTTC.

This clone has more than one count but fewer than ten. V and J are TRBV19 and TRBJ2-7, with D maybe TRBD1 (6 bases). Trimming took off 3 bases at V and 6 bases at J, with 15 bases between the two ends. The CDR3 is made up of 14 amino acids. Germline values: CDR1 LNHDA, CDR2 SQIVND (reference sequence). CDR3 region: CASSINRESVEQYF. The CDR3 DNA is TGTGCCAGTAGTATCAACAGGGAATCGGTCGAGCAGTACTTC.

The table lists this clone with a few counts. The chain recombines TRBV2 with TRBJ1-1, with D uncertain. The CDR3 is 12 amino acids. Looked up from germline, CDR1 is SNHLY and CDR2 is FYNNEI. The V end lost 7 bases, the J end lost 10 bases, and 16 bases lay between the germline ends. The CDR3 spells CASNPESPRAFF. The CDR3 region has the DNA TGTGCCAGCAACCCCGAATCACCTAGAGCTTTCTTT.

The chain carries TRBV5-4 and TRBJ2-3, with D possibly matching TRBD2 (5 bases). The CDR3 totals 15 residues. Per germline, CDR1 SGHNT and CDR2 YYREEE (reference sequence). V lost 2 bases and J lost 5, with 15 bases in between. The CDR3 sequence is CASSLTSGLGDTQYF. CDR3 in DNA: TGTGCCAGCAGCTTAACCAGCGGCCTCGGAGATACGCAGTATTTT.

This clone was seen a handful of times. CDR3 region: CASSGDRARFWETGELFF. The CDR3 DNA sequence: TGTGCCAGCAGTGGGGACAGGGCTCGATTCTGGGAAACCGGGGAGCTGTTTTTT. J is TRBJ2-2 and V is TRBV6-1, with 9 bases identical to TRBD1. Germline CDR1 and CDR2: MNHNS and SASEGT. J lost 5 bases, V lost 4 bases, and 14 bases had no gene match. The CDR3 is 18 residues long.

The chain has TRBV30 and TRBJ1-2; a weak D match, TRBD1 (5 bases). Germline V gives CDR1 GTSNPN, CDR2 SVGIG (reference sequence). V was trimmed by 3 bases and J by 0 bases, leaving 11 bases between them. This CDR3 has 14 amino acids. The CDR3 nucleotides read TGTGCCTGGAGAGAGACAGTACCTAACTATGGCTACACCTTC. Translation: CAWRETVPNYGYTF.

The J gene is TRBJ1-1, the V gene TRBV2; D not resolved. V gave up 5 bases and J gave up 0 bases, with 10 bases separating them. Germline CDR1 and CDR2: SNHLY and FYNNEI. The CDR3 sequence is 14 residues long. The DNA of the CDR3 is TGTGCCAGCAGTCCAGGTTTAATGAACACTGAAGCTTTCTTT. This gives the protein CASSPGLMNTEAFF.

This sequence joins TRBV5-4 and TRBJ2-2, with 7 bases identical to TRBD2. V trimming: 0 bases; J trimming: 4 bases; junction bases outside the gene matches: 6. Germline loops: CDR1 SGHNT, CDR2 YYREEE (reference sequence). The CDR3 is made up of 16 amino acids. For the CDR3, the DNA is TGTGCCAGCAGCTTGGGTGAACTAGCGAGCACCGGGGAGCTGTTTTTT. The encoded protein is CASSLGELASTGELFF.

This clone occurred a few times. V is TRBV25-1 and J is TRBJ2-1; 8 nucleotides align to TRBD2. Germline V CDR1 and CDR2: MGHDK, SYGVNS. The length of the CDR3 is 16 residues. Germline trimming cut 3 bases from V and 1 base from J; bases unmatched to any gene: 5. The CDR3 sequence is CASSDPGGGSYNEQFF. Written as DNA, the CDR3 is TGTGCCAGCAGTGATCCCGGCGGGGGGTCCTACAATGAGCAGTTCTTC.

The genes are TRBV6-4 and TRBJ1-1; 8 bases are a match to TRBD1. Germline V gives CDR1 MRHNA, CDR2 SNTAGT. V gave up 6 bases and J gave up 1 base; unmatched junction bases: 4. CDR3 length equals 14 residues. In DNA, the CDR3 is TGTGCCAGCAGCGTAGGACAGGGGAACACTGAAGCTTTCTTT. Protein sequence: CASSVGQGNTEAFF.